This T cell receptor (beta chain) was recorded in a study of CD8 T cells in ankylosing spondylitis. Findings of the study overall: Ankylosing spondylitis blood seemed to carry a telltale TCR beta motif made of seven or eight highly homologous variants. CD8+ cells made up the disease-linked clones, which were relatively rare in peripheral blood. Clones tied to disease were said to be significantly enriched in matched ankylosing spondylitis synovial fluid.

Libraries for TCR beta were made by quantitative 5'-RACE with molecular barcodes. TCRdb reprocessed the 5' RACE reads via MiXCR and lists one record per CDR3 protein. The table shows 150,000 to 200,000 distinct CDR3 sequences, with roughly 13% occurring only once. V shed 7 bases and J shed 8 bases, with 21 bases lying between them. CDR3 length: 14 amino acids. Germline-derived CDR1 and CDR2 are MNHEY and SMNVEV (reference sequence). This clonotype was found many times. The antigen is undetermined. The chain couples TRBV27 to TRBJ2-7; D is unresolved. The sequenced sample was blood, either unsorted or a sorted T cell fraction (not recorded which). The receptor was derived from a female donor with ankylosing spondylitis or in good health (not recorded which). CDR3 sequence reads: CASTSYGYDPQQYF. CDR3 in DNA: TGTGCCAGCACCTCTTATGGCTATGACCCTCAGCAGTACTTC.